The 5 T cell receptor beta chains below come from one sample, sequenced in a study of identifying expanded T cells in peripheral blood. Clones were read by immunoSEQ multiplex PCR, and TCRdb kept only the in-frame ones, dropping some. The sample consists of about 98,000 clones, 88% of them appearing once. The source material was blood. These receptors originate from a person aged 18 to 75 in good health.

Here the CDR3 DNA reads TGTGCCATCAGCTGGACAGGGGGCTTCACCGGGGAGCTGTTTTTT. Residues: CAISWTGGFTGELFF. V usage is TRBV10-3 and J usage is TRBJ2-2; 11 nucleotides line up with TRBD1. V lost 6 bases, J lost 4 bases, and 4 bases stayed unmatched. The CDR3 consists of 15 residues. Germline V gene data show CDR1 as ENHRY and CDR2 as SYGVKD.

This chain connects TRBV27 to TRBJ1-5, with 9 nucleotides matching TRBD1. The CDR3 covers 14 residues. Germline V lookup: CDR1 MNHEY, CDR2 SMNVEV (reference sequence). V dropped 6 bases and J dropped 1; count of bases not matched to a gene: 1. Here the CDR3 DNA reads TGTGCCAGCAGGGGACAGGGAAGCAATCAGCCCCAGCATTTT. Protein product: CASRGQGSNQPQHF.

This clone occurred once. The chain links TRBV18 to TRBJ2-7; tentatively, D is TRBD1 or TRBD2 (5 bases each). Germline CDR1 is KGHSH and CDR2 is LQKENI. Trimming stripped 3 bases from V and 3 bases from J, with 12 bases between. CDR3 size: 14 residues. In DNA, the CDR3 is TGTGCCAGCTCACCTCCCCGGGACCGCTACGAGCAGTACTTC. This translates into CASSPPRDRYEQYF.

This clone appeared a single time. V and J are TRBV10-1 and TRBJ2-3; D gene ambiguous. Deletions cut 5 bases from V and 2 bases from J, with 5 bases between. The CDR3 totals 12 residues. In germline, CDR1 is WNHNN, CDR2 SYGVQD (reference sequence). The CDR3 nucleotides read TGCGCCAGCAGTCCGGACACAGATACGCAGTATTTT. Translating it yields CASSPDTDTQYF.

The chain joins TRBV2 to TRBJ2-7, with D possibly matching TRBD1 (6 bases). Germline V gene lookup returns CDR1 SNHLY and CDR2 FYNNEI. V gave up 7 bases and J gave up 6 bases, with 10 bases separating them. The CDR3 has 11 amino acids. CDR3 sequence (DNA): TGTGCCAGCACAGGGGAAGTCGAGCAGTACTTC. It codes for CASTGEVEQYF.